The sequence of this TCR beta chain was determined in a study of blood T cell repertoires in COVID-19. Whole-study context: Whether acute or convalescent, the COVID-19 samples came from the United States, Italy and Spain. From T cells, B-cell-depleted T cells, or PBMCs came the material, which was cDNA or gDNA.

Trimming removed 2 bases from V and 0 bases from J, with 8 bases in between. CDR1 and CDR2 (germline): LGHNT, FRNRAP. This CDR3 comprises 15 residues. As originally analysed: Reference gene primer amplification gave nucleated cell count estimates. Clones were read by immunoSEQ multiplex PCR, and TCRdb kept only the in-frame ones, dropping some. D and trimming were read from the DNA, whereas the V and J calls and clone size are those reported in that table. This table has over 250,000 clones, 87% appearing once. Sequenced input: peripheral blood. The chain recombines TRBV12-5 with TRBJ2-4; D perhaps matches TRBD1 (5 bases). The TCR originated in a middle-aged woman who had recovered from COVID-19. The CDR3 region is CASGLYQGAKNIQYF. The CDR3, as DNA: TGTGCTAGTGGTTTGTACCAGGGAGCCAAAAACATTCAGTACTTC.